Each of the 23 T cell receptor beta chains below was sequenced from the same sample in a study of control samples from healthy donors and cancer patients. Assay used: immunoSEQ multiplex PCR; TCRdb lists only in-frame clones, some missing. The data show 75,000 to 100,000 clones, nearly 90% seen once. Source material: blood. Source of these receptors: a man aged 50-60 years in good health.

The chain carries TRBV4-2 and TRBJ2-1; 9 positions agree with TRBD2. Unmatched junction bases numbered 4, after V lost 4 bases and J lost 0 bases. This CDR3 is built from 16 residues. The germline V gene has CDR1 LGHNA and CDR2 YNFKEQ. The CDR3 region is CASSLLAGNSYNEQFF. CDR3 in DNA: TGTGCCAGCAGCCTTCTAGCGGGGAACTCCTACAATGAGCAGTTCTTC.

The gene calls are TRBV11-3 and TRBJ1-2; a weak D match, TRBD1 (5 bases). V lost 5 bases to trimming and J lost 4 bases, with 11 bases between them. The germline V gene has CDR1 SGHNT and CDR2 YENEEA. This CDR3 contains 13 residues. The CDR3 region is CASSVARAYGYTF. CDR3 in DNA: TGTGCCAGCAGCGTTGCCAGGGCCTATGGCTACACCTTC.

The chain employs TRBV5-8 and TRBJ1-5; TRBD1 matches at 7 bases. CDR3 size: 15 residues. Germline CDR1 reads SGHTS; CDR2 reads YDEGEE. With 4 bases clipped from V and 1 base from J, the junction kept 5 bases outside the gene matches. The CDR3 DNA reads as TGTGCCAGCAGCCAGGGACAGCGGAGCAATCAGCCCCAGCATTTT. It encodes CASSQGQRSNQPQHF.

The chain employs TRBV7-8 and TRBJ1-1; D not resolved. Germline V gives CDR1 SGHVS, CDR2 FQNEAQ. The CDR3 runs 12 residues. The ends were cut back, 2 bases at V and 6 bases at J, with 7 bases in the middle. CDR3 region: CASSLRNSEAFF. In nucleotides, the CDR3 is TGTGCCAGCAGCTTACGAAACTCTGAAGCTTTCTTT.

This clone came up once. The chain carries TRBV5-1 and TRBJ2-1; 11 bases line up with TRBD2. J was trimmed by 6 bases and V by 3 bases; bases with no gene match: 5. CDR1 is SGHRS and CDR2 is YFSETQ in the germline V gene. The CDR3 totals 15 residues. The CDR3 DNA is TGCGCCAGCAGCTCCGGGACTAGCGGTTCCAATGAGCAGTTCTTC. It codes for CASSSGTSGSNEQFF.

The chain is built from TRBV7-9 and TRBJ1-1, with no clear D. The CDR3 extends over 16 amino acids. Per the germline V gene, CDR1 is SEHNR and CDR2 is FQNEAQ (reference sequence). The germline V and J ends were trimmed by 10 bases and 1 base, with 22 bases remaining between them. CDR3 in amino acids: CAISHSPSSPNTEAFF. CDR3 DNA sequence: TGTGCCATCTCCCACAGCCCCAGCAGCCCGAACACTGAAGCTTTCTTT.

The gene calls are TRBV6-1 and TRBJ2-1, with 8 bases aligning to TRBD2. The V gene's germline CDR1 is MNHNS and CDR2 SASEGT. The trim removed 1 base at V and 9 bases at J, leaving 11 bases unmatched. This CDR3 has 16 residues. Here the CDR3 reads CASSEEDGGGKSEQFF. In DNA, the CDR3 is TGTGCCAGCAGTGAAGAGGACGGGGGGGGAAAAAGTGAGCAGTTCTTC.

This clone came up a few times. The genes are TRBV29-1 and TRBJ1-1; D remains ambiguous. This CDR3 contains 14 residues. Per the germline V gene, CDR1 is SQVTM and CDR2 is ANQGSEA. V was clipped by 7 bases and J by 1 base, with 16 bases between them. The DNA for the CDR3 is TGCAGCGGTTCACCCGGGCTCTCGAACACTGAAGCTTTCTTT. Translating it yields CSGSPGLSNTEAFF.

The sample holds one count of this clone. The same CDR3 arises from other DNA sequences in this sample as well. CDR3 residues: CASSLSGGAGNTQYF. The CDR3 nucleotides read TGTGCCAGCAGCCTTAGCGGGGGGGCGGGGAATACGCAGTATTTT. J is TRBJ2-3 and V is TRBV3-1 (or the pseudogene TRBV3-2), with 11 bases matching TRBD2. The CDR3 is 15 residues long. With 4 bases clipped from V and 7 bases from J, the junction kept 7 bases outside the gene matches. Germline CDR1 is LGHDT and CDR2 is YNNKEL (reference sequence).

The sample holds one count of this clone. This chain links TRBV6-5 with TRBJ2-5; D uncertain. CDR3 length equals 11 residues. The germline CDR1 and CDR2 sequences are MNHEY and SVGAGI. Trimming left V 6 bases short and J 2 bases short, with 4 bases between. The CDR3 coding sequence is TGTGCCAGCAGCCAACAAGAGACCCAGTACTTC. This gives the protein CASSQQETQYF.

This rearrangement joins TRBV5-1 to TRBJ1-1; 7 nucleotides match TRBD1. The trim removed 6 bases at V and 0 bases at J, leaving 11 bases unmatched. This CDR3 comprises 16 residues. Germline V gene data show CDR1 as SGHRS and CDR2 as YFSETQ. The DNA for the CDR3 is TGCGCCAGCACCCGGAGGACAGGAGCTATGAACACTGAAGCTTTCTTT. Residues: CASTRRTGAMNTEAFF.

The CDR3 nucleotides are TGTGCCAGCAGGGTTTATGGGGGCGCCGTGAACACTGAAGCTTTCTTT. It translates to CASRVYGGAVNTEAFF. J is TRBJ1-1 and V is TRBV27, with D tentatively TRBD1 (6 bases). V gave up 6 bases and J gave up 0 bases, with 17 bases separating them. This CDR3 spans 16 amino acids. Germline V CDR1 and CDR2: MNHEY, SMNVEV (reference sequence).

This sequence joins TRBV30 and TRBJ1-3; D ambiguous. The V and J ends lost 2 bases and 0 bases respectively, with 5 bases between them. CDR3 length equals 13 residues. CDR1 is GTSNPN and CDR2 is SVGIG in the germline V gene (reference sequence). The CDR3 loop reads CAWSTHSGNTIYF. The CDR3 DNA reads TGTGCCTGGAGTACCCACTCTGGAAACACCATATATTTT. The full variable domain, completed using reference TRBV30 and TRBJ1-3, is SQTIHQWPATLVQPVGSPLSLECTVEGTSNPNLYWYRQAAGRGLQLLFYSVGIGQISSEVPQNLSASRPQDRQFILSSKKLLLSDSGFYLCAWSTHSGNTIYFGEGSWLTVV.

The rearrangement joins TRBV29-1 to TRBJ2-7, with 9 bases lining up with TRBD1. The CDR3 covers 12 residues. V shed 8 bases, J shed 5 bases, and the junction held 7 bases outside the gene matches. Germline V gene data show CDR1 as SQVTM and CDR2 as ANQGSEA. The CDR3 spells CSCWDRVDEQYF. The CDR3 nucleotides are TGCAGCTGCTGGGACAGGGTCGACGAGCAGTACTTC.

V usage is TRBV5-8 and J usage is TRBJ2-7; D might be TRBD1 or TRBD2, each matching 5 bases. V was pared by 1 base and J by 3 bases, with 11 bases between. CDR1 and CDR2 (germline): SGHTS, YDEGEE. The CDR3 is 14 amino acids. The CDR3 DNA follows: TGTGCCAGCAGCTTGAGAGGGGCGGACTACGAGCAGTACTTC. Its protein product is CASSLRGADYEQYF. The full variable domain, its missing parts supplied by reference TRBV5-8 and TRBJ2-7, is EAGVTQSPTHLIKTRGQQATLRCSPISGHTSVYWYQQALGLGLQFLLWYDEGEERNRGNFPPRFSGRQFPNYSSELNVNALELEDSALYLCASSLRGADYEQYFGPGTRLTVT.

The V gene is TRBV5-4, the J gene TRBJ1-1; the D gene is possibly TRBD1 (5 bases). V was clipped by 1 base and J by 2 bases, with 6 bases between them. Germline V lookup: CDR1 SGHNT, CDR2 YYREEE (reference sequence). CDR3 length: 13 residues. The CDR3 reads CASSLRGNTEAFF. CDR3 nucleotides: TGTGCCAGCAGCTTGAGGGGCAACACTGAAGCTTTCTTT.

This clone was seen only once. The J gene is TRBJ1-4, the V gene TRBV5-1; unclear D gene. Germline V gene sequence: CDR1 SGHRS, CDR2 YFSETQ. V lost 0 bases and J 5 bases, leaving 14 bases between the germline ends. The CDR3 spans 16 residues. The CDR3 nucleotides read TGCGCCAGCAGCTTGGACAAATCCCTCCGAAATGAAAAACTGTTTTTT. It codes for CASSLDKSLRNEKLFF.

The chain recombines TRBV18 with TRBJ2-1; 7 bases map to TRBD2. This CDR3 has 13 residues. Germline V lookup: CDR1 KGHSH, CDR2 LQKENI. The ends lost 4 bases at V and 8 bases at J; junction bases unmatched: 5. CDR3 nucleotide sequence: TGTGCCAGCTCACAACTAGCGCTCGATGAGCAGTTCTTC. Translating gives CASSQLALDEQFF.

V usage is TRBV5-8 and J usage is TRBJ2-1; TRBD1 aligns across 7 bases. Trimming at V came to 3 bases and at J to 7 bases, leaving 13 bases not matched to a gene. The CDR3 runs 16 residues. In germline, CDR1 is SGHTS, CDR2 YDEGEE. Here the CDR3 DNA reads TGTGCCAGCAGCTGGCGGAGTAGAGGGGGCCGGAATGAGCAGTTCTTC. Its translation is CASSWRSRGGRNEQFF.

This rearrangement joins TRBV9 to TRBJ1-5; D remains ambiguous. Germline lookup yields CDR1 SGDLS and CDR2 YYNGEE. V lost 4 bases to trimming and J lost 4 bases, with 9 bases between them. The CDR3 sequence is 13 residues long. The DNA of the CDR3 is TGTGCCAGCAGCCCGGGATTAAATCAGCCCCAGCATTTT. Its protein product is CASSPGLNQPQHF.

The chain combines TRBV30 with TRBJ1-5, with D perhaps matching TRBD1 (6 bases). Trimming took 2 bases from V and 5 from J, leaving 7 bases between them. CDR1 GTSNPN and CDR2 SVGIG come from the germline V gene (reference sequence). The CDR3 is made up of 12 amino acids. The CDR3 loop is CAWSSGDQPQHF. The CDR3 nucleotides read TGTGCCTGGAGTTCAGGGGATCAGCCCCAGCATTTT.

This clone was recorded at least ten times. This chain joins TRBV9 and TRBJ2-2, with TRBD1 as a possible D gene (6 bases). V lost 3 bases to trimming and J lost 6 bases, with 12 bases between them. Germline V CDR1 and CDR2: SGDLS, YYNGEE. This CDR3 spans 14 amino acids. CDR3 nucleotide sequence: TGTGCCAGCAGCGGCGCAGGGGCCGCCGGGGAGCTGTTTTTT. Protein product: CASSGAGAAGELFF.

On this clone itself: The junction departs from the called germline gene at one end, perhaps through a read error. The rearrangement links TRBV5-5 to TRBJ2-1, with 8 bases lining up with TRBD2. Germline V gene data show CDR1 as SGHKS and CDR2 as YYEKEE (reference sequence). CDR3 length: 16 residues. This CDR3 is CARSAGGGGPYNEQFF. The CDR3 nucleotides read TGTGCCCGCAGCGCGGGGGGCGGGGGCCCTTACAATGAGCAGTTCTTC.